These 2 T cell receptor beta chains share one sample of origin, sequenced in a study of shared clonotypes between healthy human individuals. Clones were read by immunoSEQ multiplex PCR, and TCRdb kept only the in-frame ones, dropping some. This repertoire shows some 2,000,000 clones, 90% to 96% found once; its top ten account for roughly 0.13%. Material: naive CD4+ T cells sorted from blood. Described subset: CD45RA+ positively selected. These receptors came from a man between 18 and 29 years old in good health.

The CDR3 spells CASSQPGTSYTF. DNA of the CDR3: TGTGCCAGCAGCCAACCGGGAACTAGCTACACCTTC. J is TRBJ1-2 and V is TRBV5-4; D is ambiguous. This CDR3 region has 12 residues. CDR1 is SGHNT, CDR2 YYREEE, per germline (reference sequence). V lost 4 bases, J lost 9 bases, and 13 bases lay in between.

This chain joins TRBV29-1 and TRBJ1-5; D is perhaps TRBD1 (6 bases). Germline CDR1 reads SQVTM; CDR2 reads ANQGSEA. This CDR3 contains 15 residues. Trimming took off 0 bases at V and 2 bases at J, with 11 bases between the two ends. The CDR3: CSVEDSGAGNQPQHF. The CDR3 bases are TGCAGCGTTGAAGATTCGGGGGCGGGCAATCAGCCCCAGCATTTT.